The clone carrying this T cell receptor (beta chain) was counted ten times or more. Its specificity is not known. MiXCR, run by TCRdb on the reads, gives a single entry per CDR3 protein. The table records a few hundred thousand distinct CDR3 sequences, 17% of them present only once. V lost 5 bases to trimming and J lost 5 bases; unmatched junction nucleotides: 2. This CDR3 has 14 amino acids. CDR1 and CDR2 (germline): SGHVS, FNYEAQ. This record comes from a study of T cell repertoires in cytomegalovirus infection. Across the whole study: Public signatures in TCR beta pointed to CMV infection and matching HLA type. Study-wide results and limits: Cumulative frequency of public TCR beta families picked out carriers of CMV plus the relevant HLA. The ex vivo response showed dominance by HLA-C-restricted CMV-specific TCR beta clonotypes.

This clonotype was obtained from a human donor in good health (CMV status not recorded). Some clones in this sample may be carry-over from other donors' samples. The V and J genes are TRBV7-6 and TRBJ1-6, with 8 nucleotides matching TRBD1. Sequencing used PBMCs. CDR3 DNA sequence: TGTGCCAGCAGCACAGGGGGTAATAATTCACCCCTCCACTTT. Its protein product is CASSTGGNNSPLHF.